These 5 T cell receptor beta chains were all obtained from the same sample, sequenced in a study of blood T cell repertoires in COVID-19. Assay: immunoSEQ multiplex PCR; the TCRdb copy retains only in-frame clones and omits some. The sample has under 300,000 clones, approximately 90% seen once. The sample comprised peripheral blood. Every receptor here comes from a woman aged 40 to 50 with acute or convalescent COVID-19.

The chain joins TRBV19 to TRBJ1-1, with no clear D. Germline V gives CDR1 LNHDA, CDR2 SQIVND (reference sequence). CDR3 length: 15 amino acids. V lost 5 bases to trimming and J lost 0 bases, with 13 bases between them. CDR3 residues: CASSPAYGVNTEAFF. The CDR3 coding sequence is TGTGCCAGTAGTCCCGCGTATGGAGTGAACACTGAAGCTTTCTTT.

The rearrangement joins TRBV3-1 (or the pseudogene TRBV3-2) to TRBJ1-6; D is uncertain. The CDR3 has 17 residues. Germline CDR1 LGHDT, CDR2 YNNKEL (reference sequence). Trimming took off 3 bases at V and 5 bases at J, with 17 bases between the two ends. The CDR3 protein is CASSHSGSRLDNSPLHF. The CDR3 bases are TGTGCCAGCAGCCACAGCGGGTCTCGTTTGGATAATTCACCCCTCCACTTT.

Here the CDR3 DNA reads TGTGCCAGCAGCGTACTCGAATCGGCCGGGGTTGGCTACACCTTC. Protein: CASSVLESAGVGYTF. V usage is TRBV9 and J usage is TRBJ1-2, with D unclear. Germline loops: CDR1 SGDLS, CDR2 YYNGEE. The CDR3 is 15 residues long. V lost 1 base to trimming and J lost 7 bases, with 17 bases between them.

The chain couples TRBV3-1 (or the pseudogene TRBV3-2) to TRBJ1-4; perhaps TRBD1 as D (6 bases). This CDR3 contains 16 residues. Germline lookup yields CDR1 LGHDT and CDR2 YNNKEL (reference sequence). The ends were cut back, 4 bases at V and 2 bases at J, with 14 bases in the middle. CDR3 loop: CASSLSQGSTNEKLFF. In nucleotides, the CDR3 is TGTGCCAGCAGCCTCTCTCAGGGGAGCACTAATGAAAAACTGTTTTTT.

This clone was seen a single time. The chain couples TRBV11-3 to TRBJ2-5; TRBD1 matches 8 bases. J was trimmed by 5 bases and V by 1 base; bases with no gene match: 6. From germline, CDR1 is SGHNT and CDR2 YENEEA. The length of the CDR3 is 15 residues. The CDR3, as DNA: TGTGCCAGCAGCTTAGTGACAGGGGCGGTGGAGACCCAGTACTTC. Translated, it gives CASSLVTGAVETQYF. Full variable domain (outside the CDR3, taken from reference TRBV11-3 and TRBJ2-5): EAGVVQSPRYKIIEKKQPVAFWCNPISGHNTLYWYLQNLGQGPELLIRYENEEAVDDSQLPKDRFSAERLKGVDSTLKIQPAELGDSAVYLCASSLVTGAVETQYFGPGTRLLVL.